This TCR beta chain was retrieved from a study of T cells after yellow fever vaccination (dated by TCRdb to about 2019). Study-level background: The SMART-Seq v4 Ultra Low Input RNA kit was used to prepare libraries from fractions with low cell numbers. Two healthy male donors made up the cohort, one aged 18 to 30 years and the other aged 30 to 39 years. Bulk PBMC replicates and cell subsets were isolated from blood drawn at multiple timepoints before and after both primary and secondary immunization. To follow T-cell clones before and after both primary and booster YFV17D yellow fever vaccination, bulk TCR alpha and beta repertoires underwent longitudinal sequencing.

TCRdb shows the sequencer as Illumina NovaSeq 6000. TCR cDNA was made using 5'RACE template switching, a step that added a universal primer site and unique molecular identifiers. Priming of cDNA synthesis was performed from both the TCR alpha and TCR beta constant segments. Library amplification used two PCR steps, and the second PCR step added sample barcodes and sequencing adapters. Sequencing of libraries was done on Illumina HiSeq 2500 (2x100 bp) or NovaSeq (2x150 bp). The paper's processing steps were these. Reads were demultiplexed and collapsed into UMI consensus sequences with MIGEC, and V(D)J alignment was performed with MiXCR. Using edgeR on replicate PBMC samples, clonotypes were called vaccine-responding if FDR was below 0.01 and the log2 fold change was above 5 up to day 15. Each bulk clonotype received a CD4 or CD8 identity based on whether the sequenced CD4 or CD8 repertoire contained that clonotype at higher abundance. TCRdb reprocessing: public reads trimmed at Q25 with fastp, clones called with MiXCR, in-frame beta chains kept. CDR3 protein sequences are deduplicated, and each keeps its most common genes and DNA. These V and J calls are TCRdb output, not the study's own analysis. The sample table holds 300,000 to 350,000 distinct CDR3 sequences, of which around 10% were seen once. In total, the top ten clones hold over 3% of the sample.

V trim: 7 bases; J trim: 9 bases; unmatched bases: 9. Reading from cysteine to phenylalanine, the CDR3 counts 13 amino acids. This entry keeps only the CDR3 DNA: 39 bases, framed from base 1. CDR1 and CDR2 (SGHNT, YENEEA) derive from the germline V gene. On the study overall, not on this receptor specifically: After the booster, most clones that had expanded after primary vaccination were detected again (about 95% of CD4 and over 75% of CD8), suggesting broad maintenance of memory. A small share of clonotypes was detected in both CD4 and CD8 compartments, with the overlap likely arising from convergent recombination. Because only a couple of donors were included in the study, the extent to which the findings can be generalized is limited. Computational filtering was needed because FACS-sorted repertoires could contain abundant contaminating clonotypes from the bulk population. Compared with the primary T-cell response, the secondary T-cell response was weaker but faster, peaking on day 5 rather than day 15.

The sample's treatment or condition, from its label and the paper: live attenuated yellow fever vaccine strain. PBMCs were isolated from peripheral blood using a standard Ficoll-Paque protocol. Dynabeads CD4 and CD8 positive selection kits were used to isolate the CD4 and CD8 T-cell fractions. TriZol was used to extract RNA from bulk PBMCs, CD4 and CD8 fractions, and dextramer-positive and dextramer-negative fractions. For this clonotype: Its antigen remains undetermined. Qualities for individual bases were not recorded, and no much larger clone is one base off.

The sample in question was CD4+ T cells sorted from PBMCs, obtained 45 days after the yellow fever booster vaccination. The sequence came from a man between 18 and 35 years old who received the YFV17D yellow fever vaccine. In this chain, TRBV11-3 is recombined with TRBJ2-1; 7 of the junction bases match TRBD1. The DNA is TGTGCCAGCACCATGACAGGGCCCCTTGAGCAGTTCTTC. Its protein reads: CASTMTGPLEQFF.